This TCR beta chain is from a study of early T cells in non-severe SARS-CoV-2 infection. Study background: Unsorted whole blood bulk RNA was sequenced, with unpaired chains.

As part of library construction, unique molecular identifiers were attached to individual cDNA molecules. TCRdb re-called the 5' RACE reads with MiXCR, one entry per CDR3 protein. The data show 35,000 to 45,000 distinct CDR3 sequences, over 3.5% seen once. In germline, CDR1 is SGHDN, CDR2 FVKESK. Trimming took off 1 base at V and 0 bases at J, with 12 bases between the two ends. CDR3 length: 16 amino acids. The clonotype originates from an adult who was a healthcare worker with PCR-confirmed SARS-CoV-2 infection or an uninfected control (not recorded which). V is TRBV14 and J is TRBJ1-1, with D uncertain. The sequencing input was whole blood. DNA of the CDR3: TGTGCCAGCAGCCAAGGGGTCTCCCGTTTGAACACTGAAGCTTTCTTT. The encoded protein is CASSQGVSRLNTEAFF.